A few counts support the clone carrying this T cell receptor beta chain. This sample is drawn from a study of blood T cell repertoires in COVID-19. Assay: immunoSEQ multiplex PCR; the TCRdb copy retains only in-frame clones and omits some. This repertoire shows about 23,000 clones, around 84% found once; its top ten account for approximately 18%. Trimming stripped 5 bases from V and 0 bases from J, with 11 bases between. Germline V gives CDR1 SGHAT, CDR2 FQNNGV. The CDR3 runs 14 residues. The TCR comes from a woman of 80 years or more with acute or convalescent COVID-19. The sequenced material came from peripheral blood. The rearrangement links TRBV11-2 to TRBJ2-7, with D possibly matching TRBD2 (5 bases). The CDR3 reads CASSPTRFSYEQYF. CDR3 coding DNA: TGTGCCAGCAGCCCCACTAGGTTCTCCTACGAGCAGTACTTC.